This T cell receptor (beta chain) comes out of a study of T cell repertoires in cytomegalovirus infection (dated by TCRdb to the late 2010s). Study-level background: Alongside well-studied HLA-B-restricted epitopes, the peptide stimulations were aimed at recently identified HLA-C-restricted CMV epitopes, whose presentation resists viral immunomodulation. The HLA type of each donor mattered for the analysis, because public TCR beta signatures pointed to carriage of CMV infection along with the matching HLA type.

The intended sense of this specimen's treatment or condition label: in vitro stimulation with specific CMV peptide epitopes to enrich CMV-specific T cells. The CDR3 numbers 18 residues from cysteine through phenylalanine. Only the CDR3 portion is preserved as DNA: 54 bases, with reading frame beginning at the first base. Germline trimming amounts to 3 bases on V and 0 bases on J, with 4 as the count of junction bases outside the gene matches. The germline V gene gives CDR1 as SGDLS and CDR2 as YYNGEE. The listed sequencing device is Illumina HiSeq 1500. TCRdb reprocessing: public reads trimmed at Q25 with fastp, clones called with MiXCR, in-frame beta chains kept. Merged by CDR3 protein, the rows form single entries marked with the most common genes and DNA. For this sample the table gives 86,000 or so distinct CDR3 sequences, of which more than 20% were detected only once. Roughly 50% of the sample comes from the top ten.

On this clonotype itself: No cognate antigen has been identified for it. No quality values exist for individual bases; no much larger clone is one base distant.

General findings and caveats noted by the study authors: Cumulative frequency of public TCR beta family members discriminated carriers of CMV infection plus the relevant HLA type in this cohort and an independent roughly 320-donor cohort. The ex vivo response was dominated by HLA-C-restricted CMV-specific TCR beta clonotypes, which also provided the single most frequent clonotype in two of eight donors.

This sample comprised CD8+ T cells from cultured PBMCs, obtained from culture after CMV antigen stimulation. This receptor chain uses TRBV9 and TRBJ2-6, with 12 middle bases fitting TRBD1. The clonotype was recovered from a human donor in good health (CMV status not recorded). Some clones in this sample may be carry-over from other donors' samples. The CDR3 region: CASSAGQGANSGANVLTF. The bases read TGTGCCAGCAGCGCGGGACAGGGGGCTAACTCTGGGGCCAACGTCCTGACTTTC.